This T cell receptor (beta chain) was sequenced in a study of shared clonotypes between healthy human individuals. Study-wide background: Three CD4 naive, three CD4 memory, two CD8 naive and one CD8 memory plate were used per donor.

CDR1 is LNHDA, CDR2 SQIVND, per germline (reference sequence). V was pared by 3 bases and J by 5 bases, with 6 bases of the junction left unmatched. The CDR3 is 15 amino acids. The study, taken as a whole, reports: The study drew on few donors, limiting represented genetic and exposure-history diversity. Four donors shared approximately 5% of their naive CD4 clonotypes. Rarefaction revealed incomplete sorted-subset sequencing despite large depth.

Data came from immunoSEQ multiplex PCR; TCRdb stores just in-frame clones and leaves some out. The data show 1.6 million or so clones, with roughly 96% seen just once and roughly 1.2% held by the top ten. Worth noting for this clone: Its specificity is not known.

The clonotype was recovered from a man in his thirties or forties in good health. Source material: naive CD4+ T cells sorted from blood. The subset denotes: CD45RA+ positively selected. The V and J genes are TRBV19 and TRBJ2-1; 8 bases align to TRBD2. The CDR3 nucleotides are TGTGCCAGTAGTATCGGACTAGCAGCGCACAATGAGCAGTTCTTC. It is translated as CASSIGLAAHNEQFF.